The rows below give T cell receptor beta chains drawn from one sample of a study of CD8 T cells in ankylosing spondylitis. MiXCR, run by TCRdb on the 5' RACE reads, gives a single entry per CDR3 protein. This repertoire shows about 440,000 distinct CDR3 sequences, about a sixth found once; its top ten account for 1%. What was sequenced was blood, either unsorted or a sorted T cell fraction (not recorded which). Source of these receptors: a male donor with ankylosing spondylitis. CDR3s include the opening cysteine and the closing phenylalanine or tryptophan. D genes are given only for firm matches. Not every row has a clone size; where given, it reads once, few, many or a size class.

d_call,j_call,v_call,clone_size,cdr3_aa,cdr3_nt
NA,TRBJ2-5,TRBV6-5,NA,CASSYSTGQETQYF,TGTGCCAGCAGTTACTCCACAGGACAAGAGACCCAGTACTTC
NA,TRBJ2-5,TRBV2,once,CASNILGAQETQYF,TGTGCCAGCAATATTCTAGGAGCCCAAGAGACCCAGTACTTC
NA,TRBJ1-5,TRBV5-1,many,CASSVDSSGNQPQHF,TGCGCCAGCAGCGTGGACAGCTCGGGCAATCAGCCCCAGCATTTT
NA,TRBJ1-1,TRBV5-1,NA,CASSTSGDTEAFF,TGCGCCAGCAGCACCTCAGGGGACACTGAAGCTTTCTTT
TRBD1,TRBJ2-7,TRBV5-6,NA,CASTTGAHYEQYF,TGTGCCAGCACCACAGGGGCACACTACGAGCAGTACTTC
NA,TRBJ1-1,TRBV20-1,many,CSARDLGTEAFF,TGCAGTGCTAGAGATCTAGGCACTGAAGCTTTCTTT
NA,TRBJ1-4,TRBV7-3,NA,CASSFQGLPNEKLFF,TGTGCCAGCAGCTTTCAGGGCCTCCCTAATGAAAAACTGTTTTTT
NA,TRBJ1-2,TRBV7-9,few,CASSLGGLKDYGYTF,TGTGCCAGCAGCTTAGGGGGTTTGAAGGACTATGGCTACACCTTC
TRBD1,TRBJ1-1,TRBV5-1,few,CASSVPQGAGDTEAFF,TGCGCCAGCAGCGTCCCACAGGGGGCTGGGGACACTGAAGCTTTCTTT
NA,TRBJ2-7,TRBV7-2,NA,CASAAGDAHSYEQYF,TGTGCCAGCGCCGCTGGGGACGCGCACTCCTACGAGCAGTACTTC
NA,TRBJ2-3,TRBV6-5,NA,CASSYSTGGRRGAQYF,TGTGCCAGCAGTTACTCGACGGGCGGCCGGCGGGGCGCGCAGTATTTT
NA,TRBJ2-7,TRBV6-1,NA,CASSPSRTYEQYF,TGTGCCAGCAGTCCGAGTCGGACCTACGAGCAGTACTTC
NA,TRBJ1-2,TRBV20-1,few,CSARPGKNYGYTF,TGCAGTGCTAGGCCGGGAAAGAACTATGGCTACACCTTC
NA,TRBJ2-5,TRBV27,few,CASGEGGRETQYF,TGTGCCAGCGGGGAAGGGGGGCGTGAGACCCAGTACTTC
NA,TRBJ2-4,TRBV2,NA,CASSEFGERNIQYF,TGTGCCAGCAGTGAGTTTGGAGAACGAAACATTCAGTACTTC
TRBD2,TRBJ2-7,TRBV7-8,NA,CASSGTSNLIYEQYF,TGTGCCAGCAGCGGGACTAGCAACTTAATCTACGAGCAGTACTTC
NA,TRBJ1-3,TRBV29-1,NA,CSVVRGADGNTIYF,TGCAGCGTTGTCAGGGGCGCTGATGGAAACACCATATATTTT
TRBD2,TRBJ2-1,TRBV20-1,few,CSATTSGIYNEQFF,TGCAGTGCTACTACTAGCGGGATTTACAATGAGCAGTTCTTC
NA,TRBJ2-7,TRBV4-2,NA,CASSQGYSGGSYEQYF,TGTGCCAGCAGCCAAGGTTATAGCGGAGGGTCCTACGAGCAGTACTTC
NA,TRBJ1-4,TRBV12-3/TRBV12-4,NA,CASSFSGAGEKLFF,TGTGCCAGCAGTTTCTCAGGGGCTGGTGAAAAACTGTTTTTT
TRBD1,TRBJ1-6,TRBV18,NA,CASSRQGAGNSPLHF,TGTGCCAGCTCACGACAGGGGGCAGGTAATTCACCCCTCCACTTT
TRBD2,TRBJ2-7,TRBV20-1,NA,CSAARTSGSYEQYF,TGCAGTGCTGCACGGACTAGCGGGAGTTACGAGCAGTACTTC
NA,TRBJ2-1,TRBV24-1,NA,CATRTGGAGSYNEQFF,TGTGCCACCAGGACCGGGGGTGCCGGCTCCTACAATGAGCAGTTCTTC
NA,TRBJ2-3,TRBV28,once,CASSLSLKDTDTQYF,TGTGCCAGCAGTTTAAGTCTGAAAGACACAGATACGCAGTATTTT
TRBD1,TRBJ1-2,TRBV7-8,NA,CASSLRPTGEDYGYTF,TGTGCCAGCAGCTTAAGGCCGACAGGGGAGGACTATGGCTACACCTTC
NA,TRBJ2-3,TRBV4-2,NA,CASSPQERSDTQYF,TGTGCCAGCAGCCCACAGGAGAGGTCAGATACGCAGTATTTT
TRBD2,TRBJ2-1,TRBV5-1,few,CASSFTSGSGESYNEQFF,TGCGCCAGCAGCTTCACTAGCGGGAGTGGGGAATCCTACAATGAGCAGTTCTTC
NA,TRBJ2-1,TRBV7-2,few,CASSLGRESSKQFF,TGTGCCAGCAGCTTAGGGAGGGAAAGTAGTAAGCAGTTCTTC
TRBD1,TRBJ1-4,TRBV29-1,NA,CSVGDRGSTNEKLFF,TGCAGCGTAGGGGACAGGGGGTCAACTAATGAAAAACTGTTTTTT
NA,TRBJ2-1,TRBV20-1,many,CSARHHEQFF,TGCAGTGCTAGACACCATGAGCAGTTCTTC
TRBD1,TRBJ2-3,TRBV6-1,NA,CASSGQGGRTDTQYF,TGTGCCAGCAGCGGACAGGGCGGCCGCACAGATACGCAGTATTTT
NA,TRBJ1-5,TRBV2,NA,CASRLNSNQPQHF,TGTGCCAGCAGGCTCAATAGCAATCAGCCCCAGCATTTT
NA,TRBJ2-2,TRBV24-1,NA,CATSDRDSYPTGELFF,TGTGCCACCAGTGACCGGGACTCCTATCCCACCGGGGAGCTGTTTTTT
NA,TRBJ1-1,TRBV3-1,many,CASSRRAVNTEAFF,TGTGCCAGCAGCAGACGGGCGGTGAACACTGAAGCTTTCTTT
TRBD2,TRBJ2-1,TRBV28,few,CASRDGRMYNEQFF,TGTGCCAGCCGAGACGGGAGGATGTACAATGAGCAGTTCTTC
NA,TRBJ1-4,TRBV20-1,NA,CSARRGATNEKLFF,TGCAGTGCTAGGAGAGGGGCAACTAATGAAAAACTGTTTTTT
TRBD1,TRBJ2-7,TRBV3-1,few,CASSPGAGTGDYEQYF,TGTGCCAGCAGCCCCGGCGCCGGGACAGGGGATTACGAGCAGTACTTC
TRBD1,TRBJ2-1,TRBV9,NA,CASSPAQYVQGEQFF,TGTGCCAGCAGCCCGGCCCAGTACGTACAGGGGGAGCAGTTCTTC
NA,TRBJ2-1,TRBV19,NA,CASSIELSSYNEQFF,TGTGCCAGTAGTATAGAACTGAGCTCCTACAATGAGCAGTTCTTC
TRBD1,TRBJ1-5,TRBV7-2,few,CASSVGQGFRNQPQHF,TGTGCCAGCAGCGTGGGACAGGGGTTCCGCAATCAGCCCCAGCATTTT
TRBD2,TRBJ2-7,TRBV27,few,CASSFSAGVLSRTYEQYF,TGTGCCAGCAGTTTCTCAGCGGGAGTTCTTTCCCGGACCTACGAGCAGTACTTC
TRBD1,TRBJ2-7,TRBV18,NA,CASSPPTGQGTYEQYF,TGTGCCAGCTCACCACCTACGGGACAGGGGACCTACGAGCAGTACTTC
NA,TRBJ2-1,TRBV23-1,NA,CASPWRGPSYNEQFF,TGCGCCAGCCCGTGGCGGGGACCCTCCTACAATGAGCAGTTCTTC
TRBD2,TRBJ2-7,TRBV4-1,once,CASSQDWGTSDSYEQYF,TGCGCCAGCAGCCAAGATTGGGGGACTAGCGACTCCTACGAGCAGTACTTC
NA,TRBJ1-4,TRBV15,many,CATSGQAGVNEKLFF,TGTGCCACCAGCGGCCAGGCGGGAGTTAATGAAAAACTGTTTTTT
NA,TRBJ2-1,TRBV12-3/TRBV12-4,many,CASSLAQGEKQFF,TGTGCCAGCAGTTTAGCGCAAGGGGAAAAGCAGTTCTTC
TRBD1,TRBJ1-2,TRBV29-1,few,CSVPSTGAGYGYTF,TGCAGCGTTCCTTCAACAGGGGCTGGCTATGGCTACACCTTC
TRBD2,TRBJ2-3,TRBV20-1,many,CSARDPAGPTDTQYF,TGCAGTGCTAGAGACCCAGCGGGGCCCACAGATACGCAGTATTTT